These 28 T cell receptor beta chains were sequenced from one sample in a study of OX40 agonist ivuxolimab in advanced cancers. The assay was immunoSEQ multiplex PCR, and TCRdb's table has in-frame clones only and misses some. The sample has some 80,000 clones; approximately 92% are singletons. The sequences come from CD4+ or CD8+ T cells sorted from blood, collected in a trial of the OX40 agonist ivuxolimab. The receptors originated from an adult with an advanced solid tumor such as melanoma, head and neck, liver or kidney cancer.

This chain joins TRBV20-1 and TRBJ2-7; D is unclear. The CDR3 length is 11 residues. The V end was cut by 3 bases, the J end by 2 bases, with 5 bases between. Germline CDR1 is DFQATT and CDR2 is SNEGSKA (reference sequence). CDR3 region: CSASLTYEQYF. The CDR3 coding sequence is TGCAGTGCTAGTCTTACCTACGAGCAGTACTTC.

CDR3 residues: CASRHYPGSKNTEAFF. CDR3 nucleotides: TGTGCCAGCCGACACTACCCCGGGTCCAAAAACACTGAAGCTTTCTTT. The chain carries TRBV2 and TRBJ1-1; unclear D gene. V was pared by 8 bases and J by 2 bases, with 21 bases between. CDR1 is SNHLY, CDR2 FYNNEI, per germline. This CDR3 region has 16 residues.

The chain is built from TRBV7-2 and TRBJ2-5; no clear D. Germline V gives CDR1 SGHTA, CDR2 FQGNSA. The CDR3 is made up of 14 amino acids. The V end was cut by 1 base, the J end by 5 bases, with 11 bases between. The CDR3 DNA follows: TGTGCCAGCAGCTTAGGACTTCCGGTGGAGACCCAGTACTTC. Translation gives CASSLGLPVETQYF.

The J gene is TRBJ1-1, the V gene TRBV6-5; tentatively, D is TRBD1 (6 bases). The germline V gene encodes CDR1 MNHEY and CDR2 SVGAGI. The length of the CDR3 is 14 residues. The germline V and J ends were trimmed by 2 bases and 8 bases, with 15 bases remaining between them. CDR3: CASSYQFRGPEAFF. For the CDR3, the DNA is TGTGCCAGCAGTTACCAGTTCAGGGGACCGGAAGCTTTCTTT.

The chain recombines TRBV4-1 with TRBJ2-1; 15 bases align to TRBD2. Germline CDR1 is MGHRA and CDR2 is YSYEKL. The trim removed 4 bases at V and 8 bases at J, leaving 6 bases unmatched. The CDR3 loop spans 16 amino acids. This chain's CDR3 is CASSLPGTSGRYEQFF. CDR3 DNA: TGCGCCAGCAGCCTCCCCGGGACTAGCGGGAGGTATGAGCAGTTCTTC.

V is TRBV2 and J is TRBJ1-5, with D unclear. Trimming removed 7 bases from V and 4 bases from J, with 14 bases in between. Germline CDR1 is SNHLY and CDR2 is FYNNEI. This CDR3 comprises 14 residues. The CDR3 here is CASKVEVGNQPQHF. The CDR3 coding sequence is TGTGCCAGCAAGGTGGAGGTGGGGAATCAGCCCCAGCATTTT.

CDR3 bases: TGTGCCAGTCGACTAGCCGAGGTTAATGAGCAGTTCTTC. Amino acid sequence: CASRLAEVNEQFF. The chain carries TRBV6-6 and TRBJ2-1; 7 bases line up with TRBD2. CDR3 length: 13 amino acids. Germline trimming cut 9 bases from V and 7 bases from J; bases unmatched to any gene: 9. CDR1 is MNHNY and CDR2 is SVGAGI in the germline V gene (reference sequence).

The chain recombines TRBV28 with TRBJ1-1; D perhaps matches TRBD1 (5 bases). Germline V lookup: CDR1 MDHEN, CDR2 SYDVKM. V was trimmed by 8 bases and J by 1 base, leaving 17 bases between them. The CDR3 extends over 15 amino acids. The CDR3 here is CASVETGRRNTEAFF. Here the CDR3 DNA reads TGTGCCAGCGTGGAGACGGGACGGCGGAACACTGAAGCTTTCTTT.

The V gene is TRBV28, the J gene TRBJ2-1; 10 nucleotides line up with TRBD1. CDR1 is MDHEN and CDR2 is SYDVKM in the germline V gene. V shed 7 bases and J 8 bases; nucleotides not matched to a gene: 5. The CDR3 sequence is 13 residues long. The CDR3 sequence: CASKTGGGHEQFF. In nucleotides, the CDR3 is TGTGCCAGCAAGACAGGGGGCGGACATGAGCAGTTCTTC.

The J gene is TRBJ1-1, the V gene TRBV7-9; 7 bases agree with TRBD1. The junction had 3 bases not matched to a gene; V was cut back by 1 base and J by 1 base. CDR1 SEHNR and CDR2 FQNEAQ come from the germline V gene (reference sequence). The CDR3 runs to 15 residues. The CDR3 DNA sequence: TGTGCCAGCAGCTTAGGCGGGGACAGGAACACTGAAGCTTTCTTT. Translation gives CASSLGGDRNTEAFF.

The chain uses TRBV5-1 and TRBJ1-1, with 9 bases lining up with TRBD1. Germline loops: CDR1 SGHRS, CDR2 YFSETQ. The J segment lost 0 bases and the V segment lost 4 bases, leaving 4 bases of the junction unmatched. The CDR3 is made up of 15 amino acids. The CDR3 sequence is CASSPGQGLNTEAFF. The CDR3 DNA is TGCGCCAGCAGCCCGGGACAGGGCCTGAACACTGAAGCTTTCTTT.

The gene calls are TRBV5-1 and TRBJ2-5; 9 bases map to TRBD2. Trimming took 0 bases from V and 4 from J; bases not matched to a gene: 10. The germline V gene encodes CDR1 SGHRS and CDR2 YFSETQ. The CDR3 has 17 residues. CDR3 sequence (DNA): TGCGCCAGCAGCTTGGCCCTAGCGGGACCATTCCCAGAGACCCAGTACTTC. It yields the protein CASSLALAGPFPETQYF. The full variable domain, with the rest looked up from reference TRBV5-1 and TRBJ2-5, is KAGVTQTPRYLIKTRGQQVTLSCSPISGHRSVSWYQQTPGQGLQFLFEYFSETQRNKGNFPGRFSGRQFSNSRSEMNVSTLELGDSALYLCASSLALAGPFPETQYFGPGTRLLVL.

J is TRBJ2-1 and V is TRBV28; D unclear. The V end was cut by 1 base, the J end by 8 bases, with 12 bases between. This CDR3 region has 14 residues. Germline V CDR1 and CDR2: MDHEN, SYDVKM. CDR3 loop: CASSLSTAQHEQFF. CDR3 DNA sequence: TGTGCCAGCAGTTTATCCACAGCCCAGCATGAGCAGTTCTTC.

The chain joins TRBV6-5 to TRBJ2-1; unclear D gene. The CDR3 covers 13 residues. CDR1 and CDR2 from the germline V gene are MNHEY and SVGAGI. The V and J ends lost 10 bases and 2 bases respectively, with 12 bases between them. CDR3 in DNA: TGTGCCACCACCCCGGGCCCCTACAATGAGCAGTTCTTC. Its translation is CATTPGPYNEQFF.

This chain joins TRBV9 and TRBJ2-3; 8 nucleotides match TRBD1. The J segment lost 2 bases and the V segment lost 4 bases, leaving 6 bases of the junction unmatched. CDR3 length: 15 amino acids. Germline loops: CDR1 SGDLS, CDR2 YYNGEE. CDR3 DNA: TGTGCCAGCAGCTCGAGGACAGGGCTCACAGATACGCAGTATTTT. Amino acid sequence: CASSSRTGLTDTQYF. Full variable domain (remainder filled in from reference TRBV9 and TRBJ2-3): DSGVTQTPKHLITATGQRVTLRCSPRSGDLSVYWYQQSLDQGLQFLIQYYNGEERAKGNILERFSAQQFPDLHSELNLSSLELGDSALYFCASSSRTGLTDTQYFGPGTRLTVL.

The chain couples TRBV7-3 to TRBJ2-5; D is unresolved. V lost 3 bases, J lost 2 bases, and 13 bases lay in between. The CDR3 has 15 residues. From germline, CDR1 is SGHTA and CDR2 FQGTGA. This CDR3 reads CASSFLGQPQETQYF. CDR3 nucleotide sequence: TGTGCCAGCAGCTTCTTAGGGCAGCCTCAAGAGACCCAGTACTTC.

This chain connects TRBV7-3 to TRBJ2-3; TRBD2 might be the D (6 bases). Trimming removed 4 bases from V and 0 bases from J, with 17 bases in between. The CDR3 totals 17 residues. Looked up from germline, CDR1 is SGHTA and CDR2 is FQGTGA. Here the CDR3 reads CASSSPLSGPSTDTQYF. The CDR3 nucleotides are TGTGCCAGCAGCTCGCCTCTTAGCGGCCCTAGCACAGATACGCAGTATTTT.

The chain employs TRBV28 and TRBJ2-7; possibly TRBD2 for D (6 bases). The V end was cut by 5 bases, the J end by 2 bases, with 13 bases between. The CDR3 is 14 residues long. The germline gives CDR1 MDHEN, CDR2 SYDVKM. The CDR3 sequence is CASSPAGRTYEQYF. The DNA of the CDR3 is TGTGCCAGCAGTCCCGCGGGACGGACCTACGAGCAGTACTTC.

To note about this clone: The junction differs from germline at one of its ends, possibly a read error. This rearrangement joins TRBV7-7 to TRBJ2-7, with 9 nucleotides matching TRBD1. There are 14 residues in the CDR3. Germline-derived CDR1 and CDR2 are SSHAT and FNYEAQ (reference sequence). CDR3 in amino acids: CASSFRDRVTEQYF. CDR3 bases: TGTGCTAGCAGCTTTAGGGACAGGGTGACCGAGCAGTACTTC.

This rearrangement joins TRBV27 to TRBJ2-1; 11 bases are a match to TRBD2. Trimming at V came to 0 bases and at J to 0 bases, leaving 4 bases not matched to a gene. Germline assignment: CDR1 MNHEY and CDR2 SMNVEV (reference sequence). CDR3 length: 18 amino acids. CDR3 DNA sequence: TGTGCCAGCAGTTTATCGGGACTAGCGGTTCGCTCCTACAATGAGCAGTTCTTC. It specifies CASSLSGLAVRSYNEQFF.

This sequence joins TRBV6-5 and TRBJ2-3; D call uncertain. The CDR3 sequence is 12 residues long. V was clipped by 5 bases and J by 5 bases, with 8 bases between them. The germline V gene encodes CDR1 MNHEY and CDR2 SVGAGI. The CDR3 reads CASSPKGDTQYF. CDR3 sequence (DNA): TGTGCCAGCAGTCCTAAGGGAGATACGCAGTATTTT.

The V gene is TRBV4-2, the J gene TRBJ2-7; 8 bases line up with TRBD2. The trim removed 2 bases at V and 5 bases at J, leaving 11 bases unmatched. Per the germline V gene, CDR1 is LGHNA and CDR2 is YNFKEQ. CDR3 length: 16 residues. In DNA, the CDR3 is TGTGCCAGCAGCCAAAGTGGTGGCGGGAGGTCCGACGAGCAGTACTTC. This encodes CASSQSGGGRSDEQYF.

This clone was counted a single time. V usage is TRBV5-1 and J usage is TRBJ1-1; a possible D gene is TRBD1 (5 bases). The CDR3 is 14 amino acids. Germline V CDR1 and CDR2: SGHRS, YFSETQ. The V gene lost 4 bases and the J gene lost 4 bases, with 14 bases spanning the gap. The CDR3 region is CASSVGTALTEAFF. The DNA of the CDR3 is TGCGCCAGCAGCGTGGGGACGGCCCTCACTGAAGCTTTCTTT. The complete variable domain, with remaining parts taken from reference TRBV5-1 and TRBJ1-1, reads KAGVTQTPRYLIKTRGQQVTLSCSPISGHRSVSWYQQTPGQGLQFLFEYFSETQRNKGNFPGRFSGRQFSNSRSEMNVSTLELGDSALYLCASSVGTALTEAFFGQGTRLTVV.

The chain recombines TRBV7-2 with TRBJ2-1, with D hard to call. The CDR3 loop spans 13 amino acids. Trimming took off 4 bases at V and 8 bases at J, with 12 bases between the two ends. Germline values: CDR1 SGHTA, CDR2 FQGNSA. Here the CDR3 reads CASSSGPPDEQFF. The CDR3 DNA reads TGTGCCAGCAGCTCCGGTCCTCCCGATGAGCAGTTCTTC.

The chain links TRBV6-5 to TRBJ1-1; D gene uncertain. The CDR3 loop spans 13 amino acids. Trimming shortened V by 6 bases and J by 4 bases, and 12 bases separated the two germline ends. Germline V gene data show CDR1 as MNHEY and CDR2 as SVGAGI. CDR3 in amino acids: CASSSRDGTEAFF. DNA of the CDR3: TGTGCCAGCAGCAGTCGCGACGGCACTGAAGCTTTCTTT.

This clone was counted once. CDR3 residues: CASRSPGLADHSYEQYF. Here the CDR3 DNA reads TGTGCCAGCAGGTCTCCGGGACTAGCAGATCACTCCTACGAGCAGTACTTC. The rearrangement links TRBV9 to TRBJ2-7; TRBD2 aligns across 9 bases. Germline lookup yields CDR1 SGDLS and CDR2 YYNGEE. V was clipped by 5 bases and J by 0 bases; unmatched bases: 12. The CDR3 has 17 residues.

This sequence joins TRBV10-1 and TRBJ2-7, with D uncertain. There are 13 residues in the CDR3. Germline V lookup: CDR1 WNHNN, CDR2 SYGVQD (reference sequence). Trimming cost V 5 bases and J 0 bases, with 8 bases left between them. The CDR3: CASSPAGSYEQYF. Here the CDR3 DNA reads TGCGCCAGCAGTCCCGCCGGCTCCTACGAGCAGTACTTC.

This chain links TRBV9 with TRBJ1-2; no reliable D call. The V gene lost 0 bases and the J gene lost 4 bases, with 7 bases spanning the gap. CDR3 length: 13 amino acids. The germline V gene encodes CDR1 SGDLS and CDR2 YYNGEE. CDR3 sequence reads: CASSVGVAYGYTF. The DNA for the CDR3 is TGTGCCAGCAGCGTAGGGGTGGCCTATGGCTACACCTTC.